What follows are 2 T cell receptor beta chains derived from one specimen sequenced in a study of T cells in Graves' hyperthyroidism and ophthalmopathy. The TCR beta CDR3 regions underwent amplification using RNA transcripts as the source. First-round RT-PCR of the TCR CDR3 relied on the HTBI primer set. TCRdb redid the calling of the multiplex PCR reads with MiXCR, one entry per CDR3 protein. The repertoire holds under 350,000 distinct CDR3 sequences, with 21% as singletons. The material sequenced was blood. Receptor source: a woman between 50 and 59 years old with Graves' hyperthyroidism.

At least ten counts were recorded for this clonotype. The genes are TRBV11-2 and TRBJ1-1; D is uncertain. This CDR3 contains 11 residues. Per the germline V gene, CDR1 is SGHAT and CDR2 is FQNNGV. The V end was cut by 3 bases, the J end by 8 bases, with 7 bases between. This CDR3 reads CASSFGNEAFF. The CDR3 DNA is TGTGCCAGCAGCTTCGGGAACGAAGCTTTCTTT.

Remarks on this clonotype: At one of its ends the junction is not consistent with the germline gene, which may arise from a read error. The chain links TRBV7-7 to TRBJ2-2, with 7 bases fitting TRBD2. Germline assignment: CDR1 SSHAT and CDR2 FNYEAQ (reference sequence). The CDR3 sequence is 15 residues long. The CDR3 is CASSLREGNTGELFF. CDR3 bases: TGTGCTAGCAGCTTAAGGGAGGGGAACACCGGGGAGCTGTTTTTT.